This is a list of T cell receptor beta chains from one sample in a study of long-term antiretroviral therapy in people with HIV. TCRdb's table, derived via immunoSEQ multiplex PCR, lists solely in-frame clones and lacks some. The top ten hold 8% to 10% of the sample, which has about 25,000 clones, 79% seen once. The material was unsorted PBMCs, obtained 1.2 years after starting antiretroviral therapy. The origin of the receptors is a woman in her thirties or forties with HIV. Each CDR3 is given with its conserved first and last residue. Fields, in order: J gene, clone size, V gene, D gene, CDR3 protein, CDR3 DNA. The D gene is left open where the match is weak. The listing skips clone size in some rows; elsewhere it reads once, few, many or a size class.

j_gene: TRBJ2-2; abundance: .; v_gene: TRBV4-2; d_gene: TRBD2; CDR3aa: CASSQEATGGLTGELFF; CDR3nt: TGTGCCAGCAGCCAAGAAGCGACGGGGGGGTTGACCGGGGAGCTGTTTTTT
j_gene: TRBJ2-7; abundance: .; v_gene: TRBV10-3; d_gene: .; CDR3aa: CAISESSSGYEQYF; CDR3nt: TGTGCCATCAGTGAGTCTAGTTCGGGCTACGAGCAGTACTTC
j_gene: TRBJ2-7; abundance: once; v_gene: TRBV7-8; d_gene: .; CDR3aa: CASSLFDRGEQYF; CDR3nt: TGTGCCAGCAGCTTGTTCGACCGGGGCGAGCAGTACTTC
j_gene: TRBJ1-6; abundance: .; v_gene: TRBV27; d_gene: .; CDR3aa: CASKINYNSPLHF; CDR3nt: TGTGCCAGCAAAATAAATTATAATTCACCCCTCCACTTT
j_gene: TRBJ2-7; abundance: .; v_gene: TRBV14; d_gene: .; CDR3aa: CASSPQNSYEQYF; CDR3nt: TGTGCCAGCAGCCCACAGAACTCCTACGAGCAGTACTTC
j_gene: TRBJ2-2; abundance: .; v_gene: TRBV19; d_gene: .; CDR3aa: CASSIVGLNTGELFF; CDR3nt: TGTGCCAGTAGTATAGTAGGGCTGAACACCGGGGAGCTGTTTTTT
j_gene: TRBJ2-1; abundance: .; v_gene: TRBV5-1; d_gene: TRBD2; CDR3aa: CASSLTSGSYYNEQFF; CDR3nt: TGCGCCAGCAGCTTGACTAGCGGGAGTTACTACAATGAGCAGTTCTTC
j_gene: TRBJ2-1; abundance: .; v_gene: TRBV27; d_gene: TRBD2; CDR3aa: CASSLQTSGIEQFF; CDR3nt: TGTGCCAGCAGTCTCCAGACTAGCGGGATAGAGCAGTTCTTC
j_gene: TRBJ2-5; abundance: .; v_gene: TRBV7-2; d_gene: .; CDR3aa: CASSLSSRAQETQYF; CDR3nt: TGTGCCAGCAGCCTCAGCTCCCGGGCCCAAGAGACCCAGTACTTC
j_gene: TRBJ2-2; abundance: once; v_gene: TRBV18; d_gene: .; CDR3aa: CASSSGTAHGGYTGELFF; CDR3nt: TGTGCCAGCTCCTCCGGGACAGCACACGGAGGGTACACCGGGGAGCTGTTTTTT
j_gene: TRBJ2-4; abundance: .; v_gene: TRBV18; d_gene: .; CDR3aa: CASSPGGNLKNIQYF; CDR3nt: TGTGCCAGCTCACCAGGGGGGAACCTCAAAAACATTCAGTACTTC
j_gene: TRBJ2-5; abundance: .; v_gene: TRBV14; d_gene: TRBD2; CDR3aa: CASSQGLAGTKETQYF; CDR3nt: TGTGCCAGCAGCCAAGGGCTAGCGGGAACCAAAGAGACCCAGTACTTC
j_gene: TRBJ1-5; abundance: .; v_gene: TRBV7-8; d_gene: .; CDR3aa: CASSLGHGAHQPQHF; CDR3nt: TGTGCCAGCAGCTTAGGGCACGGGGCCCATCAGCCCCAGCATTTT
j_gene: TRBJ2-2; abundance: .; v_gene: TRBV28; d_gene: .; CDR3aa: CASSLRWTNTGELFF; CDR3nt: TGTGCCAGCAGTTTGAGGTGGACGAACACCGGGGAGCTGTTTTTT
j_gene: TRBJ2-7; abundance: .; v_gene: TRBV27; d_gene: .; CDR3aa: CASSLGRPYEQYF; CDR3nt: TGTGCCAGCAGTTTGGGACGTCCATACGAGCAGTACTTC
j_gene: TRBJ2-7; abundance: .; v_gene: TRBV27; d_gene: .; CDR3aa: CASGPDGPYEQYF; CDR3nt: TGTGCCAGCGGGCCTGACGGCCCCTACGAGCAGTACTTC
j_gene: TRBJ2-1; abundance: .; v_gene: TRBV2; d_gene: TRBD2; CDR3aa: CASSELASGSFGEQFF; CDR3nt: TGTGCCAGCAGTGAACTAGCTAGCGGGAGTTTTGGTGAGCAGTTCTTC
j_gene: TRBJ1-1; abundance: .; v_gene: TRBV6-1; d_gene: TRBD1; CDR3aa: CASSVHSGQGLNTEAFF; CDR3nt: TGTGCCAGCAGTGTACACTCGGGACAGGGGTTGAACACTGAAGCTTTCTTT
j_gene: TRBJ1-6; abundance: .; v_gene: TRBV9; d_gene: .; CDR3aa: CASSAGLDNSPLHF; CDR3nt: TGTGCCAGCAGCGCCGGATTGGATAATTCACCCCTCCACTTT
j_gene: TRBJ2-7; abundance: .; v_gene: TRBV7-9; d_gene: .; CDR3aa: CASSSQATYEQYF; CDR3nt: TGTGCCAGCAGCTCGCAGGCCACCTACGAGCAGTACTTC
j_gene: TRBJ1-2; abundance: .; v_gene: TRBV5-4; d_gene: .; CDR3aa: CASSERGGSYGYTF; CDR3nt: TGTGCCAGCAGCGAAAGGGGGGGTAGCTATGGCTACACCTTC
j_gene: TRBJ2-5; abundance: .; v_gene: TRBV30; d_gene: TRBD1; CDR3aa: CAWSAGGRETQYF; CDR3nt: TGTGCCTGGAGTGCAGGGGGCCGGGAGACCCAGTACTTC
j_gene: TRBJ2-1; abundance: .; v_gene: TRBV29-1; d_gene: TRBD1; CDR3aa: CSVDDRGMYNEQFF; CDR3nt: TGCAGCGTCGACGACAGGGGTATGTACAATGAGCAGTTCTTC
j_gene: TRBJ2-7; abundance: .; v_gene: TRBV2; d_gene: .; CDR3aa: CASYTYEQYF; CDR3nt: TGTGCCAGTTACACCTACGAGCAGTACTTC
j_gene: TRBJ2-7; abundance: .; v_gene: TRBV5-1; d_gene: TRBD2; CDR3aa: CASTLTGGQAHYEQYF; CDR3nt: TGCGCCAGCACTCTAACGGGGGGGCAGGCCCACTACGAGCAGTACTTC
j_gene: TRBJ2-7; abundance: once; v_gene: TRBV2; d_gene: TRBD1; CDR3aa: CANNRQGSTTYEQYF; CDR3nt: TGTGCCAACAATAGACAGGGGTCAACGACCTACGAGCAGTACTTC
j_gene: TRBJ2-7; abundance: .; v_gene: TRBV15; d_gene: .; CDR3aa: CATSRDSYEQYF; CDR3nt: TGTGCCACCAGCAGAGACTCCTACGAGCAGTACTTC
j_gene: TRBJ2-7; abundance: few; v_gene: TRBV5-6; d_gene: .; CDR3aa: CASSFKEGEQYF; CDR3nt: TGTGCCAGCAGCTTTAAAGAGGGCGAGCAGTACTTC
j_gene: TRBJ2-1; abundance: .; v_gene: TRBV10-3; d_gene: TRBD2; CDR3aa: CAISDGGGASGNEQFF; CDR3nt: TGTGCCATCAGTGATGGCGGGGGGGCTAGTGGCAATGAGCAGTTCTTC
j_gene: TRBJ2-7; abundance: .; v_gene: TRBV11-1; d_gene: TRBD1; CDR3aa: CASSFPGQAYEQYF; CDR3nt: TGTGCCAGCAGCTTCCCGGGACAGGCCTACGAGCAGTACTTC
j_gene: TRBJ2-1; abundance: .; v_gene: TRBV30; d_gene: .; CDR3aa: CAWITRGATPGHNEQFF; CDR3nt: TGTGCCTGGATCACTCGCGGTGCGACCCCGGGTCACAATGAGCAGTTCTTC
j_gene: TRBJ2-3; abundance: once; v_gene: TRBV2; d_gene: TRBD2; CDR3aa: CASSEFLAGGGDTQYF; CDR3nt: TGTGCCAGCAGTGAGTTCTTGGCGGGAGGGGGAGATACGCAGTATTTT
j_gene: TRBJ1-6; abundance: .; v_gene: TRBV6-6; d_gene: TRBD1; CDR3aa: CASSYSAGGNSPLHF; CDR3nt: TGTGCCAGCAGTTACTCAGCAGGGGGAAATTCACCCCTCCACTTT
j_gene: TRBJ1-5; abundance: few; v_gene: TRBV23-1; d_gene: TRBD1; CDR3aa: CASSHFSTGANQPQHF; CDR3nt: TGCGCCAGCAGTCATTTCTCGACAGGGGCAAATCAGCCCCAGCATTTT
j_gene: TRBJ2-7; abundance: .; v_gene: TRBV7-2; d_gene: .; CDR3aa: CASSLTSFTYEQYF; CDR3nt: TGTGCCAGCAGCTTAACTAGTTTTACCTACGAGCAGTACTTC
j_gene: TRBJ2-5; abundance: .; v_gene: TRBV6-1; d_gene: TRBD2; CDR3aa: CASSEGAGGQETQYF; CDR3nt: TGTGCCAGCAGTGAAGGGGCGGGGGGGCAGGAGACCCAGTACTTC
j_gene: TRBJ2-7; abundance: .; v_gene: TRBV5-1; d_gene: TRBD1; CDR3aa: CASSWGQGLRSYEQYF; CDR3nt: TGCGCCAGCAGCTGGGGACAGGGACTTCGCTCCTACGAGCAGTACTTC
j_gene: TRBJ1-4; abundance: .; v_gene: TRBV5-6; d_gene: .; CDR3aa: CASSLRGASTEKLFF; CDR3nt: TGTGCCAGCAGTCTTCGGGGGGCTTCTACGGAAAAACTGTTTTTT
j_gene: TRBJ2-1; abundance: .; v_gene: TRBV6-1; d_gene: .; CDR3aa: CASSEVGAKYNEQFF; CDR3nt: TGTGCCAGCAGTGAAGTCGGGGCCAAATACAATGAGCAGTTCTTC
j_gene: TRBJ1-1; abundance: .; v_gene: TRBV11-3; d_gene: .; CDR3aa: CASSYDNTEAFF; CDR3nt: TGTGCCAGCAGCTACGATAACACTGAAGCTTTCTTT
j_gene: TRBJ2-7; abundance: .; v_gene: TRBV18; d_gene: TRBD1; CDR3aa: CASSPPGGQGDEQYF; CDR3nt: TGTGCCAGCTCACCACCGGGTGGACAGGGTGACGAGCAGTACTTC
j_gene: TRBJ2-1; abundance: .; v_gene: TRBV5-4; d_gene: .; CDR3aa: CASSYSNNEQFF; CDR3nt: TGTGCCAGCAGCTACTCGAACAATGAGCAGTTCTTC
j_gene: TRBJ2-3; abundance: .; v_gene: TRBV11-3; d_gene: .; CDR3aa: CASSLGGFTDTQYF; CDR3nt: TGTGCCAGCAGCTTGGGGGGATTCACAGATACGCAGTATTTT
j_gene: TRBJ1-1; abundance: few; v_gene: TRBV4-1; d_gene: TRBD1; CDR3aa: CASSQTTGRRNTEAFF; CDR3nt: TGCGCCAGCAGCCAAACGACAGGGCGGCGGAACACTGAAGCTTTCTTT
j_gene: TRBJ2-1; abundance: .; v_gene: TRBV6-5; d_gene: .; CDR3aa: CASSYSDSNEQFF; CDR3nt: TGTGCCAGCAGTTACTCGGATTCCAATGAGCAGTTCTTC
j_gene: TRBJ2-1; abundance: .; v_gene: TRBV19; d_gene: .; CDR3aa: CASSIYSEQFF; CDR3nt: TGTGCCAGTAGTATCTACAGCGAGCAGTTCTTC
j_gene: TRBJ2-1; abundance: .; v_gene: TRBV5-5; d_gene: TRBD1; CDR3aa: CASSLAWTGYNEQFF; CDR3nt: TGTGCCAGCAGCTTGGCTTGGACAGGGTACAATGAGCAGTTCTTC
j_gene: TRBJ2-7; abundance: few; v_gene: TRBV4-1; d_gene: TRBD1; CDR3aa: CASSRQGGPSYEQYF; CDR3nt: TGCGCCAGCAGCCGACAGGGGGGCCCCTCCTACGAGCAGTACTTC
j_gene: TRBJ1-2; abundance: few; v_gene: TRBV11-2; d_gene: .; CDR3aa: CASSYIGTKNYGYTF; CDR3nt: TGTGCCAGCAGCTATATTGGGACAAAGAACTATGGCTACACCTTC
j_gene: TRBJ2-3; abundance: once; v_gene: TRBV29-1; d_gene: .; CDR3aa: CSVEGPDRRTDTQYF; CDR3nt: TGCAGCGTTGAAGGGCCTGACAGGCGCACAGATACGCAGTATTTT
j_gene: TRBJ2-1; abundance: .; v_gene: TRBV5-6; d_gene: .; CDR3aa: CASSFRLYPNEQFF; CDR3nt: TGTGCCAGCAGCTTTCGGCTTTACCCAAATGAGCAGTTCTTC
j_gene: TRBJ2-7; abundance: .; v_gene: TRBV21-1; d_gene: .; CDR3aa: CASSKEWLGVGYEQYF; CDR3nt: TGTGCCAGCAGCAAGGAGTGGTTAGGGGTAGGCTACGAGCAGTACTTC